Detailed here is one T cell receptor beta chain. Its antigen is not identified. The CDR3 contains 15 residues. Trimming removed 4 bases at V and 7 bases at J, with 19 bases between. The germline gives CDR1 MDHEN, CDR2 SYDVKM. This specimen belongs to a study of cytomegalovirus exposure and HLA in healthy donors. A multiplex PCR was run with 60 Vbeta primers and 13 Jbeta primers. Measured with immunoSEQ multiplex PCR; TCRdb has only the in-frame clones, and not every one. The data hold 110,000 to 150,000 clones, with approximately 74% observed a single time. Overall study results and limits: A missense variant in DCLRE1C was later tied to TCR beta V- and J-gene trimming.

The rearrangement links TRBV28 to TRBJ1-1; possible D gene TRBD1, 5 bases. This sequence was found in a young man in good health and CMV-seropositive. The sample taken for sequencing was PBMCs. CDR3 nucleotide sequence: TGTGCCAGCAGTTCTGGGGGGACGAACTATGGTGAAGCTTTCTTT. Translated, it gives CASSSGGTNYGEAFF.